Listed here is a single T cell receptor beta chain. These data belong to a study of blood T cell repertoires in COVID-19. Study as a whole: Whether acute or convalescent, the COVID-19 samples came from the United States, Italy and Spain. PBMCs, B-cell-depleted T cells, or T cells provided the cDNA or gDNA that made up the material.

Trimming removed 1 base from V and 0 bases from J, with 10 bases in between. The CDR3 has 16 residues. Germline CDR1 reads SGHVS; CDR2 reads FQNEAQ. In the original processing: The assay estimated nucleated cells by amplifying reference gene primers. Sequencing was performed with immunoSEQ multiplex PCR; in TCRdb, only in-frame clones are kept and a portion is missing. V and J calls and clone size are as listed in that table; D and trimming were resolved from the DNA. The sample includes around 130,000 clones, 84% seen only once; the top ten take roughly 13%. The genes are TRBV7-8 and TRBJ1-5; the D is unclear. The receptor comes from a human donor in a cohort sampled during active COVID-19. The sequenced sample was peripheral blood. This CDR3 reads CASSLVITDSNQPQHF. CDR3 bases: TGTGCCAGCAGCTTAGTTATCACTGATAGCAATCAGCCCCAGCATTTT.